These 32 T cell receptor beta chains share one sample of origin, sequenced in a study of blood T cells in healthy people across ages. Primers used in a second PCR of about 7 to 11 cycles were a sample-barcoded 5' primer and a J-beta primer mix. One entry per CDR3 protein, called by TCRdb with MiXCR from the 5' RACE reads. Of approximately 800,000 distinct CDR3 sequences in the sample, 36% were seen once. Sequenced material: blood. The receptors derive from a young man in good health.

This clonotype was observed a handful of times. The gene calls are TRBV10-3 and TRBJ2-1, with 8 bases lining up with TRBD1. The CDR3 consists of 17 residues. J was trimmed by 13 bases and V by 3 bases; bases with no gene match: 20. The germline gives CDR1 ENHRY, CDR2 SYGVKD. The CDR3: CAISDQGAGYNQETQFF. In DNA form, the CDR3 reads TGTGCCATCAGTGATCAGGGGGCAGGGTACAACCAAGAGACCCAGTTCTTC.

The rearrangement joins TRBV27 to TRBJ1-1, with a possible D match to TRBD1 (6 bases). V was pared by 6 bases and J by 1 base, with 12 bases between. The CDR3 has 14 residues. The germline V gene encodes CDR1 MNHEY and CDR2 SMNVEV (reference sequence). This CDR3 is CASSRGQTNTEAFF. The CDR3 nucleotides are TGTGCCAGCAGCCGTGGACAGACGAACACTGAAGCTTTCTTT.

This clonotype was counted only a few times. The chain couples TRBV7-2 to TRBJ2-2, with D perhaps matching TRBD2 (6 bases). The CDR3 has 14 amino acids. Per the germline V gene, CDR1 is SGHTA and CDR2 is FQGNSA. V lost 5 bases and J lost 5, with 12 bases in between. The CDR3 here is CASSPGARTGELFF. CDR3 bases: TGTGCCAGCAGCCCGGGAGCGCGGACCGGGGAGCTGTTTTTT.

The CDR3: CAISPHLHF. The DNA for the CDR3 is TGTGCCATCAGCCCGCATCTCCACTTT. The chain employs TRBV10-3 and TRBJ1-6; D gene unclear. V lost 6 bases, J lost 16 bases, and 7 bases lay in between. The CDR3 covers 9 residues. Germline loops: CDR1 ENHRY, CDR2 SYGVKD.

This clonotype has only a few counts. The rearrangement links TRBV3-1 to TRBJ1-2; D gene uncertain. From germline, CDR1 is LGHDT and CDR2 YNNKEL (reference sequence). Deletions cut 4 bases from V and 6 bases from J, with 15 bases between. The CDR3 sequence is 14 residues long. CDR3 sequence reads: CASSPPGALNGYTF. The CDR3 DNA sequence: TGTGCCAGCAGCCCCCCCGGAGCGCTTAATGGCTACACCTTC.

The sample holds one count of this clonotype. J is TRBJ2-1 and V is TRBV14, with TRBD2 matching 8 bases. V lost 1 base and J lost 6; bases outside the gene matches: 8. This CDR3 has 16 residues. Germline CDR1 SGHDN, CDR2 FVKESK. The CDR3 coding sequence is TGTGCCAGCAGCCAAGGCGGGGGGCGCCTCGGCAATGAGCAGTTCTTC. Protein product: CASSQGGGRLGNEQFF.

The CDR3 DNA sequence: TGCGCCAGCAGCCTACAAAGAGACGGACAATGGGGGACCCAGTACTTC. It codes for CASSLQRDGQWGTQYF. The chain links TRBV5-1 to TRBJ2-5; the D gene is possibly TRBD1 (5 bases). Trimming removed 4 bases from V and 7 bases from J, with 23 bases in between. The CDR3 consists of 16 residues. Germline assignment: CDR1 SGHRS and CDR2 YFSETQ.

The chain joins TRBV3-1 to TRBJ1-5; 8 nucleotides agree with TRBD1. With 6 bases clipped from V and 3 bases from J, the junction kept 4 bases outside the gene matches. Looked up from germline, CDR1 is LGHDT and CDR2 is YNNKEL (reference sequence). There are 14 residues in the CDR3. The CDR3 DNA is TGTGCCAGCAGTCCAGGGGGCATCAATCAGCCCCAGCATTTT. Protein: CASSPGGINQPQHF.

The V call is TRBV6-5, the J call TRBJ2-6; D remains unclear. CDR3 length equals 16 residues. Looked up from germline, CDR1 is MNHEY and CDR2 is SVGAGI. The ends were cut back, 0 bases at V and 0 bases at J, with 6 bases in the middle. CDR3 in amino acids: CASSYSPSSGANVLTF. CDR3 sequence (DNA): TGTGCCAGCAGTTACTCACCTAGCTCTGGGGCCAACGTCCTGACTTTC.

This clonotype was detected a few times. The genes are TRBV20-1 and TRBJ2-3; TRBD2 aligns across 12 bases. V shed 0 bases and J 0 bases; nucleotides not matched to a gene: 10. The V gene's germline CDR1 is DFQATT and CDR2 SNEGSKA (reference sequence). CDR3 length equals 19 residues. Here the CDR3 reads CSARDPRRTSGASTDTQYF. CDR3 bases: TGCAGTGCTAGAGATCCCCGCCGGACTAGCGGGGCTAGCACAGATACGCAGTATTTT.

In regard to this clonotype: With a much larger clone just one base away, this may be a read error. The chain recombines TRBV5-1 with TRBJ2-7; D is perhaps TRBD1 (5 bases). Germline V gives CDR1 SGHRS, CDR2 YFSETQ. The CDR3 runs to 13 residues. This CDR3 is CAGSLDISYEQYF. CDR3 DNA: TGCGCCGGCAGTTTGGACATTTCCTACGAGCAGTACTTC.

The chain has TRBV19 and TRBJ1-5; D is unclear. Germline values: CDR1 LNHDA, CDR2 SQIVND (reference sequence). Trimming took off 8 bases at V and 0 bases at J, with 14 bases between the two ends. CDR3 length: 15 residues. The chain's CDR3 is CASVLGTDSNQPQHF. The DNA of the CDR3 is TGTGCCAGTGTTCTTGGTACGGATAGCAATCAGCCCCAGCATTTT.

J is TRBJ2-5 and V is TRBV6-6, with 8 bases lining up with TRBD1. J lost 3 bases, V lost 2 bases, and 5 bases had no gene match. Per the germline V gene, CDR1 is MNHNY and CDR2 is SVGAGI (reference sequence). The CDR3 is 15 amino acids. CDR3 nucleotides: TGTGCCAGCAGTTACCCCACGACAGGGGAAGAGACCCAGTACTTC. Translated, it gives CASSYPTTGEETQYF.

Comments on this clonotype: A read error may account for a junction end that differs from germline. The V gene is TRBV2, the J gene TRBJ2-6; D perhaps matches TRBD1 (5 bases). Germline assignment: CDR1 SNHLY and CDR2 FYNNEI. The CDR3 sequence is 16 residues long. CDR3 sequence (DNA): TGTGCCAGCAGTGAGGTCCCTATCTCTGGGGCCAACGTCCCGACTTTC. Encoded protein: CASSEVPISGANVPTF.

This clonotype was seen at least ten times. The chain employs TRBV7-3 and TRBJ2-3; no reliable D call. The germline CDR1 and CDR2 sequences are SGHTA and FQGTGA. The CDR3 extends over 12 amino acids. Deletions cut 2 bases from V and 8 bases from J, with 8 bases between. The CDR3 nucleotides read TGTGCCAGCAGCTTAGATTTCGGTACGCAGTATTTT. Translating it yields CASSLDFGTQYF.

On this clonotype: Since a much larger clone is just one base distant, this may be a read error. The chain is built from TRBV7-2 and TRBJ2-1, with D possibly TRBD1 on 5 matching bases. The CDR3 is made up of 16 amino acids. In germline, CDR1 is SGHTA, CDR2 FQGNSA. V lost 5 bases, J lost 1 base, and 15 bases lay in between. CDR3 nucleotide sequence: TGTGCCAGCAGCCCCGAAGGGGCGGAGTCCTACAATGAGCAGTTCTTC. Protein sequence: CASSPEGAESYNEQFF.

J is TRBJ1-2 and V is TRBV20-1; 7 positions match TRBD1. From germline, CDR1 is DFQATT and CDR2 SNEGSKA (reference sequence). V shed 4 bases and J 1 base; nucleotides not matched to a gene: 3. The CDR3 is made up of 13 amino acids. The DNA of the CDR3 is TGCAGTGCTATTCAGGGGGTTAACTATGGCTACACCTTC. It specifies CSAIQGVNYGYTF.

This clonotype was seen a handful of times. The chain combines TRBV2 with TRBJ1-6; a possible D gene is TRBD1 (5 bases). V lost 4 bases and J lost 1, with 8 bases in between. Germline CDR1 is SNHLY and CDR2 is FYNNEI. The CDR3 runs to 15 residues. CDR3 sequence: CASSVGGSYNSPLHF. The CDR3 DNA reads as TGTGCCAGCAGTGTCGGGGGGTCCTATAATTCACCCCTCCACTTT.

The J gene is TRBJ1-2, the V gene TRBV7-2; 7 bases agree with TRBD1. Trimming cost V 5 bases and J 2 bases; bases outside gene matches: 8. CDR1 SGHTA and CDR2 FQGNSA come from the germline V gene. This CDR3 is built from 15 residues. CDR3 in amino acids: CASSPELQGNYGYTF. The CDR3 DNA is TGTGCCAGCAGCCCAGAACTACAGGGGAACTATGGCTACACCTTC. The entire variable domain, with the rest obtained from reference TRBV7-2 and TRBJ1-2, is as follows: GAGVSQSPSNKVTEKGKDVELRCDPISGHTALYWYRQSLGQGLEFLIYFQGNSAPDKSGLPSDRFSAERTGGSVSTLTIQRTQQEDSAVYLCASSPELQGNYGYTFGSGTRLTVV.

The table lists this clonotype with a few counts. The chain uses TRBV27 and TRBJ2-7, with 9 bases fitting TRBD1. The CDR3 sequence is 14 residues long. J lost 6 bases, V lost 2 bases, and 5 bases had no gene match. CDR1 and CDR2 (germline): MNHEY, SMNVEV (reference sequence). CDR3 nucleotide sequence: TGTGCCAGCAGTTTAAAAACAGGGGGCCGCGAGCAGTACTTC. Its protein product is CASSLKTGGREQYF.

The V call is TRBV7-2, the J call TRBJ2-3; no clear D gene. CDR3 size: 16 residues. The germline gives CDR1 SGHTA, CDR2 FQGNSA. Trimming took off 6 bases at V and 6 bases at J, with 22 bases between the two ends. The DNA of the CDR3 is TGTGCCAGCAGTCCACAGACAATTACAATTGTCGATACGCAGTATTTT. Translation gives CASSPQTITIVDTQYF. Full variable domain (remainder filled in from reference TRBV7-2 and TRBJ2-3): GAGVSQSPSNKVTEKGKDVELRCDPISGHTALYWYRQSLGQGLEFLIYFQGNSAPDKSGLPSDRFSAERTGGSVSTLTIQRTQQEDSAVYLCASSPQTITIVDTQYFGPGTRLTVL.

This clonotype was counted a few times. The CDR3 sequence is CASSPRTLNTGELFF. CDR3 DNA: TGTGCCAGCAGCCCGCGGACTCTAAACACCGGGGAGCTGTTTTTT. The chain recombines TRBV7-2 with TRBJ2-2; D may be TRBD2 (5 bases). CDR3 length equals 15 residues. Deletions cut 5 bases from V and 2 bases from J, with 12 bases between. CDR1 SGHTA and CDR2 FQGNSA come from the germline V gene.

The chain uses TRBV12-3 or TRBV12-4 and TRBJ1-2; D is unclear. V lost 7 bases, J lost 8 bases, and 20 bases lay in between. The CDR3 has 14 amino acids. The CDR3 spells CASTALVRAEGYTF. CDR3 nucleotides: TGTGCCAGCACCGCCTTGGTACGGGCTGAGGGCTACACCTTC.

The sample holds a few counts of this clonotype. The rearrangement links TRBV12-3 or TRBV12-4 to TRBJ2-6, with a weak D call TRBD2 (6 bases). The CDR3 is 18 residues long. Deletions cut 10 bases from V and 2 bases from J, with 24 bases between. The DNA for the CDR3 is TGTGCCATATCCTTAGGGGAGGCAGGGATTCCTGGGGCCAACGTCCTGACTTTC. It yields the protein CAISLGEAGIPGANVLTF.

This clonotype was seen repeatedly, ten times or more. The chain links TRBV12-3 or TRBV12-4 to TRBJ2-7; 7 nucleotides line up with TRBD1. The CDR3 is 16 amino acids. J was trimmed by 3 bases and V by 7 bases; bases with no gene match: 15. CDR3 sequence (DNA): TGTGCCAGCACCGAGCGCACGACAGGGAACCTCTACGAGCAGTACTTC. This encodes CASTERTTGNLYEQYF.

This clonotype showed up many times. This rearrangement joins TRBV7-2 to TRBJ1-2; a weak D match, TRBD1 (5 bases). This CDR3 is built from 13 residues. V dropped 4 bases and J dropped 4 bases, with 10 bases sitting between them. Per the germline V gene, CDR1 is SGHTA and CDR2 is FQGNSA. CDR3 nucleotide sequence: TGTGCCAGCAGCTCCGACAGAGTCTATGGCTACACCTTC. Translated, it gives CASSSDRVYGYTF. The variable domain in full, completed from reference TRBV7-2 and TRBJ1-2, reads GAGVSQSPSNKVTEKGKDVELRCDPISGHTALYWYRQSLGQGLEFLIYFQGNSAPDKSGLPSDRFSAERTGGSVSTLTIQRTQQEDSAVYLCASSSDRVYGYTFGSGTRLTVV.

This clonotype came up many times. This chain uses TRBV7-8 with TRBJ2-7; D not certain. The V end lost 0 bases, the J end lost 3 bases, and 9 bases lay between the germline ends. There are 14 residues in the CDR3. CDR1 and CDR2 from the germline V gene are SGHVS and FQNEAQ. The chain's CDR3 is CASSLANPLYEQYF. The DNA for the CDR3 is TGTGCCAGCAGCTTAGCGAATCCCCTCTACGAGCAGTACTTC.

V gene TRBV20-1 combines with J gene TRBJ2-7, with a possible D match to TRBD1 (6 bases). The CDR3 totals 13 residues. Germline CDR1 and CDR2: DFQATT and SNEGSKA (reference sequence). Trimming shortened V by 0 bases and J by 4 bases, and 10 bases separated the two germline ends. CDR3 DNA: TGCAGTGCTAGAGATGGGCAGGGGTACGAGCAGTACTTC. Translated, it gives CSARDGQGYEQYF.

The sample holds many counts of this clonotype. V is TRBV27 and J is TRBJ1-6; D gene uncertain. Trimming took off 7 bases at V and 7 bases at J, with 11 bases between the two ends. This CDR3 is 13 amino acids long. The germline gives CDR1 MNHEY, CDR2 SMNVEV (reference sequence). CDR3 amino acids: CASTRGRNSPLHF. CDR3 nucleotide sequence: TGTGCCAGCACGAGAGGGCGGAATTCACCCCTCCACTTT.

For this clonotype: A clone one base away is much larger, so this may be a read error. V and J are TRBV12-3 or TRBV12-4 and TRBJ2-3; D gene uncertain. There are 14 residues in the CDR3. The CDR3 loop reads CASSFPTSGDTRYF. The CDR3 nucleotides are TGTGCCAGCAGTTTCCCCACTTCCGGAGATACGCGGTATTTT.

J is TRBJ1-5 and V is TRBV4-1; D remains unclear. This CDR3 region has 17 residues. Germline assignment: CDR1 MGHRA and CDR2 YSYEKL. V lost 1 base to trimming and J lost 6 bases, with 19 bases between them. The CDR3 DNA sequence: TGCGCCAGCAGCCAAGCGTACGGGTACGGAGGTCGTCAGCCCCAGCATTTT. Translated, it gives CASSQAYGYGGRQPQHF.

This clonotype was seen at least ten times. The rearrangement uses TRBV5-1 and TRBJ2-1; TRBD2 is a possible D gene (6 bases). Germline CDR1 SGHRS, CDR2 YFSETQ. The CDR3 length is 14 residues. The V gene lost 3 bases and the J gene lost 4 bases, with 11 bases spanning the gap. CDR3 protein: CASSSGSGYNEQFF. Here the CDR3 DNA reads TGCGCCAGCAGCTCCGGGAGCGGATACAATGAGCAGTTCTTC.